This entry is about one TCR beta chain. Its cognate antigen has yet to be identified. Per-nucleotide qualities are absent, and no much larger clonotype sits a single base away. This entry belongs to a study of Graves' ophthalmopathy and Graves' hyperthyroidism (dated by TCRdb to between 2017 and 2018). A note on the overall study: Peripheral blood was collected at initial diagnosis, prior to any treatment. After sampling, hyperthyroidism patients received methimazole starting at 30 mg daily, and ophthalmopathy patients received high-dose intravenous methylprednisolone. TCR beta repertoire signatures were used to distinguish Graves' ophthalmopathy from Graves' hyperthyroidism and to predict progression to ophthalmopathy. An independent validation cohort comprised some 19 hyperthyroidism patients and around 16 patients who later progressed from hyperthyroidism to ophthalmopathy. T-cell repertoires of thyroid tissue and blood were compared in several hyperthyroidism patients. In total, approximately 130 blood samples were TCR-sequenced: 43 ophthalmopathy, under 85 hyperthyroidism and around 17 hyperthyroidism-to-ophthalmopathy patients. To explore V-J signatures that separate ophthalmopathy from hyperthyroidism, a discovery set of about 96 patients was enrolled, consisting of about 45 with ophthalmopathy and about 60 with stable hyperthyroidism.

Ophthalmopathy patients were characterized by moderately to severely active disease, a Clinical Activity Score of at least 3, a NOSPECS grade of at least 4, and a disease duration under 3 months. Anyone with other autoimmune diseases, uncontrolled infections, pregnancy or lactation was excluded from the study. Clinical symptoms, serum thyroxine, TRAb, thyroid ultrasound and orbital computed tomography formed the basis of the diagnosis. Using Ficoll-Paque density gradient centrifugation, PBMCs were isolated from less than 13 ml of fresh peripheral blood. Trizol reagent was used to extract the total RNA, and its quality was then checked on an Agilent 2100 Bioanalyzer. Broader findings and caveats from the paper: No statistical method was used to set the sample size in advance, and the investigators knew which group each participant was assigned to. In validation, the model predicted ophthalmopathy progression with 55% to 71% sensitivity and 72.22% specificity; about a dozen predicted patients were CT-confirmed with GO in a median of around 6 months. In cross-validation, the 13-signature model distinguished ophthalmopathy from stable hyperthyroidism with 85% to 90% sensitivity and almost 83% specificity, and in the test set the corresponding values were roughly 80% and 76%. Most of the expanded thyroid clonotypes with a frequency above 0.001 were also detected in blood, and it was suggested that the thyroid immune response may be reflected by blood repertoires.

V and J are truncated by 5 bases and 10 bases respectively, leaving an intervening sequence of 21 bases. Spanning cysteine to phenylalanine, the CDR3 consists of 16 amino acids. Only CDR3 DNA is held: 48 bases, read in frame from base 1. From a lookup of the germline V gene, CDR1 and CDR2 are MNHNS and SASEGT. For repertoire sequencing, the TCR beta CDR3 regions were amplified from RNA transcripts. The first round of RT-PCR was done with HTBI primers and the Qiagen OneStep RT-PCR kit, and was followed by a second round of multiplex PCR, then size selection and purification. The libraries underwent paired-end sequencing with 100 bp reads on an Illumina HiSeq2000. Concerning the study's data processing: Reads were processed with SOAPnuke, discarding reads with adapters, uncalled bases, mean Phred below 15, or no exact constant-primer or identifier match. COPE v1.2.5 was used to merge high-quality paired reads. Clonotypes were defined as unique nucleotide sequences and were aligned to IMGT TRB V, D and J references using MiTCR v1.1. The analysis was limited to V-J combinations with a frequency above 0.0001, which together covered 99.2% of repertoires. A TCR clonal expansion and chaos score per V-J combination was defined as the ratio of F50 clonal expansion to chaos observed in the TCRdist matrix. Welch's t-statistics and random forest were used to narrow the features down to approximately twelve V-J combinations, which were then fed into a naive Bayes classifier. Thyroid-blood repertoire similarity was quantified with the Morisita-Horn index. TCRdb handled the public reads itself, with Q25 trimming in fastp and clone calling in MiXCR, and kept productive beta chains. Rows with a matching CDR3 protein are joined into one entry that keeps the most common DNA and genes. TCRdb's processing, not the authors', yielded these V and J calls. The sample includes 600,000 to 950,000 distinct CDR3 sequences, with around 40% observed a single time. The top ten hold roughly 46% of the sample.

Sequencing was performed on peripheral blood. The receptor comes from an adult man with Graves' ophthalmopathy. The V gene is TRBV6-1 and the J gene is TRBJ1-6; TRBD1 could be the D gene, as 5 bases match. The sequence in DNA is TGTGCCAGCAGTAGAGGGGATAGCGCACATACATCACCCCTCCACTTT. This encodes CASSRGDSAHTSPLHF.